The present T cell receptor beta chain was sequenced within a study of shared clonotypes between healthy human individuals (dated by TCRdb to 2020 to 2021). Study-wide context: A couple of women and a few men aged 18 to 49 years were included in the cohort. Per donor, three plates each were used for CD4 naive and CD4 memory, two for CD8 naive, and one for CD8 memory. To estimate repertoire size and how much clonotypes are shared between individuals, the study performed deep sequencing of blood TCR repertoires from roughly five healthy adults. Different laboratories and diverse techniques were used to prepare libraries and sequence TCR repertoires, to increase sequencing depth and limit assay-specific biases. Leukapheresis yielded between about 0.85 and 10 billion PBMCs per donor.

V is trimmed back by 2 bases and J by 5 bases, and the junction contains 10 bases that no gene match accounts for. In the germline V gene, CDR1 corresponds to SGDLS and CDR2 to YYNGEE. Counted from cysteine to phenylalanine, this CDR3 has 16 amino acids. Of all the DNA, just the CDR3 is kept, 48 bases in frame from base 1. Summary of the overall study and its limitations: Higher generation probabilities were observed for clonotypes shared by all four sorted-subset donors than for non-shared clonotypes. Naive subsets generally had larger estimated clonotype richness than memory subsets. Across a handful of donors, about 5.2% of naive CD4, roughly 3.3% of naive CD8, 2.3% of memory CD4, and 0.3% to 0.45% of memory CD8 clonotypes were shared. The small number of donors limited the genetic and exposure-history diversity represented. Incomplete sequencing was indicated by rarefaction of sorted-subset datasets, despite the large sequencing depth. Sampling was restricted to blood, and TCR repertoires in tissue are likely to differ from TCR repertoires in blood. Pairwise subsampling led to the expectation that sequencing depth would affect the degree of clonotype sharing among donors.

Using the deep immunoSEQ assay, multiplex PCR amplified TCR CDR3 regions from genomic DNA. Extracted genomic DNA from each cell subset was spread evenly across all wells of several immunoSEQ 96-well plates, with each plate serving as a replicate. Each replicate PCR for sorted subsets received about 180 ng genomic DNA, equal to around 32,000 T cell genomes. Purified libraries were quantified with a Qubit 3.0 fluorometer, sized on a Bioanalyzer 2100, and re-quantified with the KAPA Library Quantification kit. Every immunoSEQ 96-well plate was sequenced on a separate single-read 150-cycle Illumina NextSeq 550 flow cell. The original methods were these. Because the immunoSEQ output included only junctional sequences and no quality scores, the filtering could not be the same as the filtering used for full-length reads. To assign V/J genes and CDR3, sequences were annotated against IMGT germline references using PyIR, a Python wrapper for IgBLAST v1.9. Any read was removed if the V/J assignment was weak (E-value above 1e-6), the CDR3 was missing, or the read contained stop codons, out-of-frame junctions, or ambiguous translated residues. V3J clonotypes were defined as sequences sharing an identical inferred V gene, J gene, and CDR3 amino acid sequence. Percentage overlap between repertoires was computed as shared unique clonotypes divided by the size of the smaller repertoire. Repertoire richness was assessed with RTK rarefaction, the Chao1 estimator, and Recon v2.1 estimates of unobserved clonotypes. For all TCRbeta clonotypes obtained by the gDNA method from a handful of donors, generation probabilities were computed with OLGA. TCRdb carries this immuneACCESS record with in-frame sequences only. Its versions omit some clonotypes, under half of them owing to an unresolved V gene in the studies checked, with the rest unexplained. V and J calls and clone size are given by that table; D and trimming were obtained from the DNA. This sample is represented by 780,000 or so clones; roughly two thirds of them were singletons. The biggest ten clones account for about 1.7% of the sample.

The donors were healthy, HIV-negative adults who had no recently reported acute infections or vaccinations. All donors were Caucasian adults living in Nashville, Tennessee, USA. CD4+ T cells were enriched through magnetic negative selection, after which naive cells were positively selected on CD45RA and the remaining negative fraction served as the memory subset. After blood collection by leukapheresis, PBMCs were isolated using Ficoll-Histopaque density gradient centrifugation and then cryopreserved in the vapor phase of liquid nitrogen. Analytical flow cytometry was used to check the purity and quantity of each magnetically sorted T cell population. Each sorted fraction had its genomic DNA isolated and then quantified by UV absorbance on a Nanodrop 2000c. Concerning this clone itself: There is no known antigen for this receptor. There are no base qualities to consult, and no much larger clone falls within one base.

The sequence links TRBV9 to TRBJ2-3, and TRBD1 matches 8 of the central bases. The sample taken for sequencing was memory CD4+ T cells sorted from blood. In the paper's terms, the cell subset or site label means: CD45RA-negative fraction. The TCR sequence derives from a woman aged 30 to 39 in good health. Read as DNA, the sequence is TGTGCCAGCAGCGTCACCCAGGGGGCGAAGGGAGATACGCAGTATTTT. Its translation is CASSVTQGAKGDTQYF.